The following is a T cell receptor (beta chain) sequence with its context. Its antigen is not known. These data come from a study of vaccination effects on CD4 cells after COVID-19. About the study: Participants got two doses of BNT162b2 or mRNA-1273 vaccine.

Repertoires were generated with immunoSEQ multiplex PCR, while TCRdb's copy carries only in-frame clones and drops some. The data show 55,000 to 65,000 clones, around 81% seen once. After expansion with viral peptide pools in the ViraFEST assay, antigen-specific CD4+ T cells were sequenced. CD4+ T cell isolation took place after approximately 11 days of culture. Vaccine recipients, nucleocapsid antibody negative, had no prior SARS-CoV-2 infection. PBMC were cultured at around 2 million per well with 9 to 10 IU/ml IL-2 and about 9.5 ug/ml peptides. The CDR3 runs 14 residues. Germline-derived CDR1 and CDR2 are SGDLS and YYNGEE. The V end lost 0 bases, the J end lost 7 bases, and 11 bases lay between the germline ends.

This clonotype was obtained from a human donor who received a COVID-19 vaccine. The gene calls are TRBV9 and TRBJ1-5; no definite D call. The specimen comprised CD4+ T cells from PBMCs cultured with HCoV-229E spike peptides, sampled before COVID-19 vaccination. Written as DNA, the CDR3 is TGTGCCAGCAGCGTAGGAGTGTCCGGGCAGCCCCAGCATTTT. This translates into CASSVGVSGQPQHF.